A single TCR beta chain is shown here with its context. The data stem from a study of cytomegalovirus exposure and HLA in healthy donors. The PCR had 60 Vbeta and 13 Jbeta primers. Profiled with immunoSEQ multiplex PCR; TCRdb holds only in-frame clones, not every one. The sample shows over 100,000 clones, approximately 75% of them seen only once. This clonotype was sampled from a male donor in good health and CMV-seronegative. Sequencing was performed on PBMCs.

CDR3 DNA: TGTGCCAGCACCACGGTAGAGGCACGCTCCTACAATGAGCAGTTCTTC. It encodes CASTTVEARSYNEQFF. The chain has TRBV21-1 and TRBJ2-1; the D call of TRBD2 is as the table states it, not checked on the DNA. TRBV21-1 is labeled a pseudogene. This CDR3 spans 16 amino acids.